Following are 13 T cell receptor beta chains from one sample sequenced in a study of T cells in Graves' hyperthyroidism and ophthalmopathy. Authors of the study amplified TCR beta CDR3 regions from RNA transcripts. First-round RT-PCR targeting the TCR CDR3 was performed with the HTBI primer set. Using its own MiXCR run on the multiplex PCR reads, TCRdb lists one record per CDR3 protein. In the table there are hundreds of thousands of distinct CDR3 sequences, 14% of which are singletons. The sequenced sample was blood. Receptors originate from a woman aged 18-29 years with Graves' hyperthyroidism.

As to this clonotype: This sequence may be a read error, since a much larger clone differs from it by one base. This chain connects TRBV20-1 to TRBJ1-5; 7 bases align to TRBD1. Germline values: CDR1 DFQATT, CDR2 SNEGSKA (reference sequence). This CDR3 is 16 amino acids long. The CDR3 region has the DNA TGCAGTGTTAGAGATAGGGACAGACATAGCAATCAGCCCCAGCATTTT. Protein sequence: CSVRDRDRHSNQPQHF.

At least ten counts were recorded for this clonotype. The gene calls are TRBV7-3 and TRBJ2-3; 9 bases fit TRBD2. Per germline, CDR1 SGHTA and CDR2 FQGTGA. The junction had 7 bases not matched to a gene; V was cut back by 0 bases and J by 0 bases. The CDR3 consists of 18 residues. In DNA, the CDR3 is TGTGCCAGCAGCTTAACAAATCTAGCGGGGTCCAGCACAGATACGCAGTATTTT. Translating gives CASSLTNLAGSSTDTQYF.

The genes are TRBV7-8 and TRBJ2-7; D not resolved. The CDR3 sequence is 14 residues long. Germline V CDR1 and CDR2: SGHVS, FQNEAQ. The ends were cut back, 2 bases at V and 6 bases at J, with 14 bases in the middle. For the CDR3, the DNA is TGTGCCAGCAGCTTATTGCGGTGGGTTGGCGAGCAGTACTTC. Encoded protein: CASSLLRWVGEQYF.

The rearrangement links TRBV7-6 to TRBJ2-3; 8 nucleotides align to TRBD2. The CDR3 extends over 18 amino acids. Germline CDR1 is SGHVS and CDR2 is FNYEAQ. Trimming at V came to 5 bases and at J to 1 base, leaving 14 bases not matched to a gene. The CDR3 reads CASSPVKSGSPGTDTQYF. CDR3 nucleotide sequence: TGTGCCAGCAGCCCAGTAAAAAGCGGGAGCCCTGGCACAGATACGCAGTATTTT.

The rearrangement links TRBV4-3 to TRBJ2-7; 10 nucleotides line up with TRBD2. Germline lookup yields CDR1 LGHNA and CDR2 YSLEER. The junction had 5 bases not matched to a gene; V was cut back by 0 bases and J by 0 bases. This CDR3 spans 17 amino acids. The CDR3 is CASSQDGLAGVSYEQYF. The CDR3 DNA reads TGCGCCAGCAGCCAAGATGGTCTAGCGGGAGTCTCCTACGAGCAGTACTTC.

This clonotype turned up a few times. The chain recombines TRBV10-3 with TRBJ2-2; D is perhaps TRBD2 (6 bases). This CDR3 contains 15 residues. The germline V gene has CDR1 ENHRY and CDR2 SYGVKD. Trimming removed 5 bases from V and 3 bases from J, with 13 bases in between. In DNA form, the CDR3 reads TGTGCCATCAGTCTCCAGGGAGGAGACACCGGGGAGCTGTTTTTT. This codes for CAISLQGGDTGELFF.

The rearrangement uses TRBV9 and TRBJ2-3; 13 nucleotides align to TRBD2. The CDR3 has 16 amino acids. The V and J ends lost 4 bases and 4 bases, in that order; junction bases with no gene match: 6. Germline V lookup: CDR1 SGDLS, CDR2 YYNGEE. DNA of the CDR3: TGTGCCAGCAGCTTAGCGGGACTAGCGGGATCAGATACGCAGTATTTT. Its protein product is CASSLAGLAGSDTQYF.

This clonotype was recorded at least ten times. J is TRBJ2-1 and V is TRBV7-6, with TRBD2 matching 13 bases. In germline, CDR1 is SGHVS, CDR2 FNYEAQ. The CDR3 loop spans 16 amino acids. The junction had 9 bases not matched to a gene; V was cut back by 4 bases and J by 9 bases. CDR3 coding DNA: TGTGCCAGCAGCTCCGGACTAGCGGGAGTAGTCAGTGAGCAGTTCTTC. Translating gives CASSSGLAGVVSEQFF.

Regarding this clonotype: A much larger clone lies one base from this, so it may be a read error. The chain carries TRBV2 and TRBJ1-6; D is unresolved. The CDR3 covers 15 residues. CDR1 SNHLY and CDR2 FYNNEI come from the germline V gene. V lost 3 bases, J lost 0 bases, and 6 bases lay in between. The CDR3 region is CASSDGSSYNSPLHF. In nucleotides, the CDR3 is TGTGCCAGCAGTGACGGGAGCTCCTATAATTCACCCCTCCACTTT.

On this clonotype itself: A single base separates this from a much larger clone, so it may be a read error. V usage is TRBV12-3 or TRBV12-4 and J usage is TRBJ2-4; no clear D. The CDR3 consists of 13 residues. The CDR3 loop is CAGRHVAKNIQYF. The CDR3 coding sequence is TGTGCCGGCAGGCACGTAGCCAAAAACATTCAGTACTTC.

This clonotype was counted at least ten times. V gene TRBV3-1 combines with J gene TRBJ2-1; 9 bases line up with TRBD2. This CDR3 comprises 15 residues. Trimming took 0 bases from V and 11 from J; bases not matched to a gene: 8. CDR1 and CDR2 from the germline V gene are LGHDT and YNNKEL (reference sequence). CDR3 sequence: CASSQEWASGDKQFF. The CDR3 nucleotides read TGTGCCAGCAGCCAAGAATGGGCTAGCGGGGACAAGCAGTTCTTC.

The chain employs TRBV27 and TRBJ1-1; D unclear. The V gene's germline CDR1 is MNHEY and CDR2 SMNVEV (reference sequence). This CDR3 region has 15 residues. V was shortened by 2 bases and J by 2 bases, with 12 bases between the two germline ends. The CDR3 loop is CASSLGLNSNTEAFF. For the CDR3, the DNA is TGTGCCAGCAGTTTAGGACTAAATAGTAACACTGAAGCTTTCTTT.

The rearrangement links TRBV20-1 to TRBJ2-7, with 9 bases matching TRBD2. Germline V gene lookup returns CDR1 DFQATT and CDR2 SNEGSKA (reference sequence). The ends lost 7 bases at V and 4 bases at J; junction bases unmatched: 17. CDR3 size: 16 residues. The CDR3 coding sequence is TGCAGTGTAGCTCCGGCATTAGCGGGAGTTTGGTACGAGCAGTACTTC. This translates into CSVAPALAGVWYEQYF.